What follows are 16 T cell receptor beta chains derived from one specimen sequenced in a study of blood T cell repertoires in COVID-19 (dated by TCRdb to about 2020). Receptor amplification or capture employed the immunoSEQ multiplex PCR assay. The source is immuneACCESS, and TCRdb retained only in-frame sequences with V and J called. Part of the clones is not carried over; for the studies checked, unresolved V genes explain less than half of this, and the remainder is unexplained. The sample table lists approximately 170,000 clones, 89% of them with a count of one. The top ten constitute roughly 0.77% of the sample. The specimen sequenced was PBMCs or T cells enriched from blood (not recorded which). Every receptor here comes from a woman aged 18-29 years who had recovered from COVID-19.

V is TRBV5-6 and J is TRBJ2-7; 10 bases are shared with TRBD1. CDR1 is SGHDT, CDR2 YYEEEE, per germline. The CDR3 consists of 15 residues. Trimming at V came to 0 bases and at J to 6 bases, leaving 6 bases not matched to a gene. CDR3 nucleotide sequence: TGTGCCAGCAGCTTGGATGACAGGGGGCCTCGCGAGCAGTACTTC. This sequence encodes CASSLDDRGPREQYF.

V gene TRBV6-5 combines with J gene TRBJ2-3; 8 bases agree with TRBD1. The CDR3 runs to 14 residues. The V segment lost 0 bases and the J segment 7 bases; nucleotides outside the gene matches: 3. Germline values: CDR1 MNHEY, CDR2 SVGAGI. The CDR3 bases are TGTGCCAGCAGTTACTCTAGGACAGGGAATACGCAGTATTTT. The encoded protein is CASSYSRTGNTQYF.

The V and J genes are TRBV28 and TRBJ2-1, with D hard to call. The CDR3 consists of 10 residues. V lost 8 bases and J 10 bases, leaving 9 bases between the germline ends. The germline V gene encodes CDR1 MDHEN and CDR2 SYDVKM. CDR3 protein: CASGSKEQFF. CDR3 nucleotides: TGTGCCAGCGGTTCTAAAGAGCAGTTCTTC.

This chain uses TRBV27 with TRBJ2-7; weak D call: TRBD1 (6 bases). The germline V gene encodes CDR1 MNHEY and CDR2 SMNVEV (reference sequence). V was pared by 6 bases and J by 4 bases, with 10 bases between. The CDR3 sequence is 12 residues long. CDR3 coding DNA: TGTGCCAGCAGCAACAGGGCGTACGAGCAGTACTTC. Amino acids: CASSNRAYEQYF.

This clone has more than one count but fewer than ten. The genes are TRBV7-2 and TRBJ2-7, with D maybe TRBD2 (6 bases). The CDR3 runs 15 residues. Germline CDR1 and CDR2: SGHTA and FQGNSA. The V gene lost 1 base and the J gene lost 4 bases, with 14 bases spanning the gap. Here the CDR3 DNA reads TGTGCCAGCAGCTTAGAAGCGGGCGACCCGTACGAGCAGTACTTC. Its protein is CASSLEAGDPYEQYF. Full variable domain (missing parts from reference TRBV7-2 and TRBJ2-7): GAGVSQSPSNKVTEKGKDVELRCDPISGHTALYWYRQSLGQGLEFLIYFQGNSAPDKSGLPSDRFSAERTGGSVSTLTIQRTQQEDSAVYLCASSLEAGDPYEQYFGPGTRLTVT.

The chain has TRBV6-5 and TRBJ2-7; TRBD2 matches 8 bases. V dropped 6 bases and J dropped 1; count of bases not matched to a gene: 5. The V gene's germline CDR1 is MNHEY and CDR2 SVGAGI. CDR3 length: 14 residues. The CDR3 nucleotides are TGTGCCAGCAGGGCGGGGGGCAAATCCTACGAGCAGTACTTC. This sequence encodes CASRAGGKSYEQYF.

In DNA, the CDR3 is TGTGCCAGCACCGCGGGGGGATTGGGGCAAGAGACCCAGTACTTC. Its translation: CASTAGGLGQETQYF. The rearrangement uses TRBV2 and TRBJ2-5, with 8 bases lining up with TRBD2. J was trimmed by 2 bases and V by 7 bases; bases with no gene match: 9. In germline, CDR1 is SNHLY, CDR2 FYNNEI. This CDR3 is built from 15 residues.

The V gene is TRBV6-5, the J gene TRBJ1-1; 7 bases agree with TRBD1. CDR3 length: 13 residues. Trimming at V came to 5 bases and at J to 5 bases, leaving 5 bases not matched to a gene. The germline V gene encodes CDR1 MNHEY and CDR2 SVGAGI. The CDR3, as DNA: TGTGCCAGCAGTCGACAGGGTTGGACTGAAGCTTTCTTT. It codes for CASSRQGWTEAFF.

This clone was recorded only once. The rearrangement links TRBV9 to TRBJ2-2; D perhaps matches TRBD1 (6 bases). Trimming stripped 0 bases from V and 6 bases from J, with 9 bases between. The CDR3 length is 14 residues. Germline V gives CDR1 SGDLS, CDR2 YYNGEE. The CDR3 sequence is CASSVAQGAGELFF. In DNA, the CDR3 is TGTGCCAGCAGCGTAGCACAGGGTGCCGGGGAGCTGTTTTTT.

The V call is TRBV9, the J call TRBJ2-7; the D gene is possibly TRBD2 (5 bases). This CDR3 has 15 amino acids. The V end lost 4 bases, the J end lost 1 base, and 15 bases lay between the germline ends. In germline, CDR1 is SGDLS, CDR2 YYNGEE. The CDR3 region has the DNA TGTGCCAGCAGCCCCCCCGCGGCGGGTTCCTACGAGCAGTACTTC. Translation gives CASSPPAAGSYEQYF.

V gene TRBV6-4 combines with J gene TRBJ2-2, with D uncertain. Germline lookup yields CDR1 MRHNA and CDR2 SNTAGT. This CDR3 is built from 14 residues. With 7 bases removed from V and 3 bases from J, the gap between germline ends came to 12 bases. CDR3: CASKLKPDTGELFF. CDR3 sequence (DNA): TGTGCCAGCAAGCTAAAGCCCGACACCGGGGAGCTGTTTTTT.

This clone has a handful of counts. The chain joins TRBV5-4 to TRBJ1-2; a possible D gene is TRBD1 (5 bases). V was cut by 0 bases and J by 4 bases, with 16 bases left in between. Germline loops: CDR1 SGHNT, CDR2 YYREEE (reference sequence). The CDR3 is made up of 16 amino acids. The CDR3 sequence is CASSLAETRGTYGYTF. The CDR3 DNA sequence: TGTGCCAGCAGCTTGGCCGAGACGCGCGGGACCTATGGCTACACCTTC.

J is TRBJ1-4 and V is TRBV7-9; 12 bases line up with TRBD1. With 1 base clipped from V and 8 bases from J, the junction kept 8 bases outside the gene matches. The CDR3 sequence is 17 residues long. CDR1 is SEHNR and CDR2 is FQNEAQ in the germline V gene (reference sequence). The CDR3 here is CASSLERGQGAQEKLFF. The CDR3 nucleotides read TGTGCCAGCAGCTTAGAGAGGGGACAGGGGGCGCAGGAAAAACTGTTTTTT.

The J gene is TRBJ1-1, the V gene TRBV19; 10 bases map to TRBD1. CDR3 length: 16 residues. Trimming at V came to 7 bases and at J to 1 base, leaving 9 bases not matched to a gene. Germline values: CDR1 LNHDA, CDR2 SQIVND (reference sequence). CDR3 in DNA: TGTGCCAGTACAATCCCGGGACAGGGGCCGAACACTGAAGCTTTCTTT. This encodes CASTIPGQGPNTEAFF.

V gene TRBV7-9 combines with J gene TRBJ2-1; D remains ambiguous. CDR1 is SEHNR, CDR2 FQNEAQ, per germline (reference sequence). The CDR3 loop spans 16 amino acids. V shed 3 bases and J shed 6 bases, with 18 bases lying between them. The CDR3 DNA reads TGTGCCAGCAGCTTCCGCTCTCTACTCTACAGCAATGAGCAGTTCTTC. This gives the protein CASSFRSLLYSNEQFF. Full variable domain (rest looked up from reference TRBV7-9 and TRBJ2-1): DTGVSQNPRHKITKRGQNVTFRCDPISEHNRLYWYRQTLGQGPEFLTYFQNEAQLEKSRLLSDRFSAERPKGSFSTLEIQRTEQGDSAMYLCASSFRSLLYSNEQFFGPGTRLTVL.

The chain links TRBV4-1 to TRBJ1-4, with D perhaps matching TRBD1 (5 bases). This CDR3 contains 15 residues. Germline CDR1 MGHRA, CDR2 YSYEKL. The V gene lost 1 base and the J gene lost 0 bases, with 6 bases spanning the gap. CDR3 in amino acids: CASSQGRATNEKLFF. Here the CDR3 DNA reads TGCGCCAGCAGCCAAGGCAGGGCAACTAATGAAAAACTGTTTTTT.